Sequencing of this TCR beta chain was carried out in a study of T cell repertoires in cytomegalovirus infection. In the study overall: Indicated by public TCR beta signatures were CMV infection and matching HLA type.

With 5 bases clipped from V and 5 bases from J, the junction kept 7 bases outside the gene matches. The CDR3 has 15 residues. In germline, CDR1 is SGHTA, CDR2 FQGNSA. Ten or more counts support this clonotype. The antigen is undetermined. From the reads, TCRdb called clonotypes with MiXCR, one entry per CDR3 protein. The sample lists hundreds of thousands of distinct CDR3 sequences, around a third occurring once. This sequence joins TRBV7-2 and TRBJ2-1; 9 bases match TRBD2. The starting material was cultured PBMCs, obtained from culture after CMV antigen stimulation. The receptor was derived from a human donor in good health (CMV status not recorded). Some clones in this sample may be carry-over from other donors' samples. The CDR3 spells CASSRGGGGDNEQFF. CDR3 in DNA: TGTGCCAGCAGCCGGGGCGGCGGGGGGGACAATGAGCAGTTCTTC.